The TCR beta chain described here comes from a study of human T cells and chemical hapten exposure. Study-wide findings and caveats: There were significantly more large CDR3 similarity clusters among expanded TCRs than among controls. PT1 expanded TCR numbers tracked positively with patch test score.

Of note for this clonotype: Its target is unknown.

The library tagged individual cDNA molecules with unique molecular identifiers. Original handling: Individual samples carried between roughly 23,224 and 750,000 TCRs, with approximately 100,000 as the median. MiXCR, run by TCRdb on the RACE reads, gives a single entry per CDR3 protein. The V and J calls, along with clone size, are taken from TCRdb and not from the paper's own processing. In the table there are about 260,000 distinct CDR3 sequences, around 9.3% of which are singletons. Between the trimmed V and J ends, which lost 0 bases and 4 bases, there was a span of 7 bases. Germline V lookup: CDR1 SGDLS, CDR2 YYNGEE. CDR3 length: 13 residues. The time point was: pre-sensitization, week 0. Treatment defined: therapeutic diphenylcyclopropenone sensitization with weekly scalp DPC.

The sample in question was whole blood, obtained in connection with sensitization to the hapten diphenylcyclopropenone (DPC). The chain combines TRBV9 with TRBJ1-2; no reliable D call. The sequence was collected from a woman in her 40s with alopecia areata. Some clones in this sample may be carry-over from other donors' samples. The CDR3 here is CASSVVDGYGYTF. DNA for the CDR3: TGTGCCAGCAGCGTAGTAGATGGCTATGGCTACACCTTC.